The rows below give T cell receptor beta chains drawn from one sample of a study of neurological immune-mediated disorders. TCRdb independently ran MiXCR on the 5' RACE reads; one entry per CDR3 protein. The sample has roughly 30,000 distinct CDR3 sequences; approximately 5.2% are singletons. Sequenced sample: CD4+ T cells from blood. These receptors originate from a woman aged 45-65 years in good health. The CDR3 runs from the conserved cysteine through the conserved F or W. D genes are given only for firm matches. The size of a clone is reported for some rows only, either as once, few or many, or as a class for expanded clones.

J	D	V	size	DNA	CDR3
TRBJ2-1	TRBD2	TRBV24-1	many	TGTGCCACCAGTGATCCAACTAGCGGGGGGGGGAGCTCCTACAATGAACAGTTCTTC	CATSDPTSGGGSSYNEQFF
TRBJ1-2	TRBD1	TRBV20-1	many	TGCAGTGCTGACAACGACGCAGGGACAGGGGTCTATGGCTACACCTTC	CSADNDAGTGVYGYTF
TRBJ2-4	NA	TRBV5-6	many	TGTGCCAGCAGCCTCTCAACCCAAACAGTAGCCAAAAACATTCAGTACTTC	CASSLSTQTVAKNIQYF
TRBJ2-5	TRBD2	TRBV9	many	TGTGCCAGCAGCGTAGTGGGCGGGGGGGGAGAAGAGACCCAGTACTTC	CASSVVGGGGEETQYF
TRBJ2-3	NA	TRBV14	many	TGTGCCAGCAGCCCGTTTGCGGATACGCAGTATTTT	CASSPFADTQYF
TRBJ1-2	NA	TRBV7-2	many	TGTGCCAGCAGCTTTCTCGGGGAAGGTGGCTACACCTTC	CASSFLGEGGYTF
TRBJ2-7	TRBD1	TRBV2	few	TGTGCCAGCAGGGGACAGAGCTCCTACGAGCAGTACTTC	CASRGQSSYEQYF
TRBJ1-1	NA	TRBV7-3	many	TGTGCCAGCAGCCCGAGCGGGAAAACTGAAGCTTTCTTT	CASSPSGKTEAFF
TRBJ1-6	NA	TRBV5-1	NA	TGCGCCAGCAGCTTGCTGGGGGATGGCTATAATTCACCCCTCCACTTT	CASSLLGDGYNSPLHF
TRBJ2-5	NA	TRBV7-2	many	TGTGCCAGCAGCTTAGACAGCAAGCAAGAGACCCAGTACTTC	CASSLDSKQETQYF
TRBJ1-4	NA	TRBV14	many	TGTGCCAGCAGCCAGGACGACGGGGGGGTCACTAATGAAAAACTGTTTTTT	CASSQDDGGVTNEKLFF
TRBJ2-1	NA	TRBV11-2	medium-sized	TGTGCCAGCAGCTTAGAGCCGGGGCTTAACAATGAGCAGTTCTTC	CASSLEPGLNNEQFF
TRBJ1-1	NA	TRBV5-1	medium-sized	TGCGCCAGCAGCTTGAGTTGGACAGTAAACACTGAAGCTTTCTTT	CASSLSWTVNTEAFF
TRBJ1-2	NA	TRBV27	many	TGTGCCAGCTTAAAGACATATGGCTACACCTTC	CASLKTYGYTF
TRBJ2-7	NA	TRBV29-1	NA	TGCACCTTAAGATCATCCTACGAGCAGTACTTC	CTLRSSYEQYF
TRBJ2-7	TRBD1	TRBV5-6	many	TGTGCCAGCAGCTCCCTGGACAGGTCCTACGAGCAGTACTTC	CASSSLDRSYEQYF
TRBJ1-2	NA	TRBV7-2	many	TGTGCCAGCAGCGCGATCCTGGGGGGCTACACCTTC	CASSAILGGYTF
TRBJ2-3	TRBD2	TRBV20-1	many	TGCAGTGCAGTCGCTAGCGGGGGGATAGATACGCAGTATTTT	CSAVASGGIDTQYF